This TCR beta chain was recorded in a study of vaccination effects on CD4 cells after COVID-19. To note about this clone: Its antigen is unknown.

Pools of viral peptides were used by the ViraFEST assay to expand antigen-specific CD4+ T cells ahead of sequencing. CD4+ T cells were isolated after around ten days of culture. The participants, recipients of two vaccine doses, got either BNT162b2 or mRNA-1273. Method: immunoSEQ multiplex PCR; TCRdb's copy keeps in-frame clones and lacks some. The sample includes more than 65,000 clones, 75% to 85% of them seen just once. In germline, CDR1 is SGHDN, CDR2 FVKESK. The CDR3 extends over 16 amino acids. The J segment lost 1 base and the V segment lost 4 bases, leaving 7 bases of the junction unmatched. The chain links TRBV14 to TRBJ1-2; 9 nucleotides agree with TRBD1. This sample comprised CD4+ T cells from PBMCs cultured with HCoV-229E spike peptides, obtained after COVID-19 vaccination. This TCR came from a human donor who received a COVID-19 vaccine. CDR3 nucleotides: TGTGCCAGCAGCCGAAAAAGGACAGGGGTTAACTATGGCTACACCTTC. Translation: CASSRKRTGVNYGYTF.